Below are 15 T cell receptor beta chains sequenced from a single sample in a study of shared clonotypes between healthy human individuals (dated by TCRdb to 2018 to 2021). CD8 naive samples were obtained by positive selection for CCR7 among CD45RO-negative cells, yielding a CD45RA+CCR7+ population from which TemRA cells were excluded. Library preparation employed the immunoSEQ multiplex PCR assay. TCRdb stores this immuneACCESS table with in-frame sequences only. Part of the clones is absent; in the studies checked, under half of the shortfall reflects unresolved V genes, and no reason is known for the rest. This sample comprises roughly 2.1 million clones, roughly 91% of them detected only once. Of the sample, under 2% falls within the top ten clones. Sequenced sample: naive CD8+ T cells from PBMCs. The cell subset or site tag for this specimen amounts to: CD45RA+CCR7+. The receptors come from a man between 18 and 29 years old in good health. Some clones in this sample may be carry-over from other donors' samples.

The V and J genes are TRBV29-1 and TRBJ2-7; D is possibly TRBD1 (6 bases). The CDR3 contains 15 residues. Germline assignment: CDR1 SQVTM and CDR2 ANQGSEA. V shed 7 bases and J shed 0 bases, with 19 bases lying between them. The CDR3 DNA reads as TGCAGCGCTGAGGTATTGCAGGGGAGCTCCTACGAGCAGTACTTC. Translating it yields CSAEVLQGSSYEQYF.

The chain carries TRBV6-1 and TRBJ2-7; 13 positions agree with TRBD2. V lost 6 bases, J lost 4 bases, and 6 bases stayed unmatched. CDR1 MNHNS and CDR2 SASEGT come from the germline V gene. The CDR3 loop spans 15 amino acids. CDR3 DNA: TGTGCCAGCAGCCGACTGACTAGCGGGAGGTACGAGCAGTACTTC. Residues: CASSRLTSGRYEQYF.

The chain employs TRBV5-6 and TRBJ2-7; D might be TRBD1 or TRBD2, each matching 5 bases. V lost 4 bases and J 5 bases, leaving 13 bases between the germline ends. The germline gives CDR1 SGHDT, CDR2 YYEEEE. The CDR3 extends over 13 amino acids. In nucleotides, the CDR3 is TGTGCCAGCAGCCTGGGACGGTACAACGAGCAGTACTTC. Residues: CASSLGRYNEQYF.

The chain recombines TRBV28 with TRBJ2-7, with a weak D call TRBD1 (6 bases). The germline CDR1 and CDR2 sequences are MDHEN and SYDVKM. CDR3 length equals 12 residues. V shed 5 bases and J shed 6 bases, with 11 bases lying between them. The CDR3 loop reads CASSPLQGEQYF. CDR3 DNA: TGTGCCAGCAGTCCACTACAGGGCGAGCAGTACTTC.

The chain combines TRBV7-2 with TRBJ2-7; TRBD1 aligns across 7 bases. With 5 bases clipped from V and 2 bases from J, the junction kept 9 bases outside the gene matches. Germline assignment: CDR1 SGHTA and CDR2 FQGNSA. The CDR3 spans 15 residues. CDR3 residues: CASSNNRDRPYEQYF. In nucleotides, the CDR3 is TGTGCCAGCAGCAACAACCGGGACAGACCCTACGAGCAGTACTTC.

CDR3 protein: CASSLAAFRARGEAGYTF. CDR3 DNA sequence: TGTGCCAGCAGCTTAGCCGCCTTCCGGGCCCGAGGAGAGGCTGGCTACACCTTC. The chain combines TRBV7-8 with TRBJ1-2; D unresolved. V dropped 0 bases and J dropped 7 bases, with 24 bases sitting between them. This CDR3 spans 18 amino acids. Germline values: CDR1 SGHVS, CDR2 FQNEAQ.

In its sample, this clone was seen once. The rearrangement links TRBV28 to TRBJ1-1; 8 bases are a match to TRBD1. Germline CDR1 is MDHEN and CDR2 is SYDVKM. The CDR3 length is 14 residues. With V trimmed by 3 bases and J by 4 bases, 4 bases remained unmatched. The CDR3 nucleotides read TGTGCCAGCAGTTTGACAGGGACAGGCACTGAAGCTTTCTTT. Translated: CASSLTGTGTEAFF.

The CDR3 loop reads CASSSRMLHIDYGYTF. The CDR3 nucleotides read TGTGCCAGCAGCTCCAGGATGCTGCATATAGACTATGGCTACACCTTC. V and J are TRBV7-2 and TRBJ1-2; the D is unclear. This CDR3 is 16 amino acids long. Trimming pared 4 bases from V and 3 bases from J, leaving 18 bases between. Germline values: CDR1 SGHTA, CDR2 FQGNSA.

This clone has only one observation. CDR3 amino acids: CASSLTRESPKEQYF. Written as DNA, the CDR3 is TGCGCCAGCAGCTTGACCAGGGAATCCCCAAAGGAGCAGTACTTC. The J gene is TRBJ2-7, the V gene TRBV5-1; maybe TRBD1 (5 bases). CDR3 length: 15 amino acids. Trimming cost V 1 base and J 7 bases, with 18 bases left between them. From germline, CDR1 is SGHRS and CDR2 YFSETQ.

In its sample, this clone was seen once. The V call is TRBV19, the J call TRBJ1-1; D unresolved. Germline assignment: CDR1 LNHDA and CDR2 SQIVND (reference sequence). Trimming stripped 0 bases from V and 0 bases from J, with 14 bases between. CDR3 length: 17 amino acids. DNA of the CDR3: TGTGCCAGTAGTATAGAAGGAGGAGTCAATCTGAACACTGAAGCTTTCTTT. Protein: CASSIEGGVNLNTEAFF. The complete variable domain, with remaining parts taken from reference TRBV19 and TRBJ1-1, reads DGGITQSPKYLFRKEGQNVTLSCEQNLNHDAMYWYRQDPGQGLRLIYYSQIVNDFQKGDIAEGYSVSREKKESFPLTVTSAQKNPTAFYLCASSIEGGVNLNTEAFFGQGTRLTVV.

The chain joins TRBV7-9 to TRBJ1-2; D is unclear. CDR1 and CDR2 (germline): SEHNR, FQNEAQ (reference sequence). V was shortened by 0 bases and J by 7 bases, with 9 bases between the two germline ends. There are 13 residues in the CDR3. CDR3 DNA: TGTGCCAGCAGCTTAGCCCCTCCCTTTGGCTACACCTTC. It yields the protein CASSLAPPFGYTF.

The rearrangement uses TRBV6-1 and TRBJ1-2, with no clear D. V shed 0 bases and J shed 8 bases, with 13 bases lying between them. The CDR3 sequence is 14 residues long. The germline V gene has CDR1 MNHNS and CDR2 SASEGT. This CDR3 is CASSEASGSGGYTF. As DNA, the CDR3 is TGTGCCAGCAGTGAAGCCTCTGGGTCGGGCGGCTACACCTTC.

The DNA of the CDR3 is TGTGCCAGCAGCTCCGGGGACCCCTACAATGAGCAGTTCTTC. It is translated as CASSSGDPYNEQFF. The rearrangement links TRBV7-9 to TRBJ2-1; the D gene could be TRBD1 or TRBD2 (5 bases each). The CDR3 has 14 residues. The ends were cut back, 4 bases at V and 2 bases at J, with 9 bases in the middle. CDR1 and CDR2 from the germline V gene are SEHNR and FQNEAQ (reference sequence).

This clone was recorded only once. J is TRBJ1-5 and V is TRBV19, with 7 nucleotides matching TRBD1. Per germline, CDR1 LNHDA and CDR2 SQIVND (reference sequence). V shed 6 bases and J 5 bases; nucleotides not matched to a gene: 16. The CDR3 length is 17 residues. CDR3 sequence: CASSPSRGGGAYQPQHF. As DNA, the CDR3 is TGTGCCAGTAGCCCATCCCGGGGAGGGGGCGCGTATCAGCCCCAGCATTTT.

CDR3 bases: TGTGCCAGCAGTCGGCTAGACAGGGGCCTCGGAGCTAACTATGGCTACACCTTC. It encodes CASSRLDRGLGANYGYTF. V and J are TRBV28 and TRBJ1-2; 8 bases agree with TRBD1. The V segment lost 5 bases and the J segment 0 bases; nucleotides outside the gene matches: 14. The V gene's germline CDR1 is MDHEN and CDR2 SYDVKM. CDR3 length: 18 amino acids.